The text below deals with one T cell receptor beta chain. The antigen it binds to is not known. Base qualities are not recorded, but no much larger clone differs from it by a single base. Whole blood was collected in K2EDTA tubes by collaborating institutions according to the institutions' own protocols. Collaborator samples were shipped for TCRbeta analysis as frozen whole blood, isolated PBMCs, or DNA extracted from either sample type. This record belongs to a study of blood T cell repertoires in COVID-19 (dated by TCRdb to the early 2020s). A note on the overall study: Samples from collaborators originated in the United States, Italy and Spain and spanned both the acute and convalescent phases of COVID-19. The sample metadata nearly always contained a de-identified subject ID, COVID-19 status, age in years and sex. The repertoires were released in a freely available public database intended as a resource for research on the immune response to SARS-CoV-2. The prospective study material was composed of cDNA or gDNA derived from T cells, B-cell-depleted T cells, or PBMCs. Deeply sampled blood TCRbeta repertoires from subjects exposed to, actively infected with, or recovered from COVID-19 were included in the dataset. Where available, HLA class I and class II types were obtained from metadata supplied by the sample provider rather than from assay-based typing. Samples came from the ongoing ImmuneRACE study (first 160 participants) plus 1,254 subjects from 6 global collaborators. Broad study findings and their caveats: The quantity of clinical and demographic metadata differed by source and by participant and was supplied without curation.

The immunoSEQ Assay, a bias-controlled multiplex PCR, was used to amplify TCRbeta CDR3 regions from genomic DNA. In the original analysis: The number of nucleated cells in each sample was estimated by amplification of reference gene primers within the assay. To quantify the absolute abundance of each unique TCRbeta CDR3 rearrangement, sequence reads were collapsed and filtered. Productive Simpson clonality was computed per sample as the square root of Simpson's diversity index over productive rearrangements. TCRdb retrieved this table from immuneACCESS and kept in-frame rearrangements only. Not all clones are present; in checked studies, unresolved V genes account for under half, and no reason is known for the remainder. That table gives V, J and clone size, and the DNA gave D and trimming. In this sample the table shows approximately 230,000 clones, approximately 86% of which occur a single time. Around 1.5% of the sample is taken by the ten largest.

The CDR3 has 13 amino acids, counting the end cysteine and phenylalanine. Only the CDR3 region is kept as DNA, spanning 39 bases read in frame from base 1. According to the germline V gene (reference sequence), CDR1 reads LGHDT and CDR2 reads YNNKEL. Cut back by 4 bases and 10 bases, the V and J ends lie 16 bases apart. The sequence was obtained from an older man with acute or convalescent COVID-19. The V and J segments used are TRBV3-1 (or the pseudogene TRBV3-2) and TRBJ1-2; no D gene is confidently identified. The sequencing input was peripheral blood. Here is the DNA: TGTGCCAGCAGCCCCCAGACTAATTACTACTACACCTTC. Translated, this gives CASSPQTNYYYTF.